This entry concerns a single T cell receptor beta chain. This CDR3 comprises 13 residues. CDR1 SNHLY and CDR2 FYNNEI come from the germline V gene. V was clipped by 7 bases and J by 3 bases, with 13 bases between them. The TCR beta CDR3 regions underwent amplification using RNA transcripts as the source. Primed by the HTBI set, a first-round RT-PCR was run on the TCR CDR3. TCRdb ran MiXCR on the multiplex PCR reads and lists one entry per CDR3 protein. The data contain approximately 590,000 distinct CDR3 sequences, more than 15% of them singletons. The source of the sample is a study of T cells in Graves' hyperthyroidism and ophthalmopathy.

This receptor was taken from a woman in her thirties with Graves' hyperthyroidism. The rearrangement uses TRBV2 and TRBJ2-7, with D unresolved. What was sequenced was blood. The CDR3 nucleotides are TGTGCCAGCAACCAAGGGCGGAGCTACGAGCAGTACTTC. Protein: CASNQGRSYEQYF.